Listed here are 23 T cell receptor beta chains from one sample, sequenced in a study of cytomegalovirus exposure and HLA in healthy donors. The PCR had 60 Vbeta and 13 Jbeta primers. Clones were sequenced by immunoSEQ multiplex PCR, and TCRdb holds only the in-frame ones, with some missing. The sample shows about 170,000 clones, 65% to 85% of them seen only once. Specimen: PBMCs. Receptors were obtained from a young woman in good health and CMV-seronegative.

The genes are TRBV28 and TRBJ2-7, with D tentatively TRBD2 (6 bases). Deletions cut 6 bases from V and 5 bases from J, with 14 bases between. Germline loops: CDR1 MDHEN, CDR2 SYDVKM. The CDR3 has 13 residues. This chain's CDR3 is CASRVGGPDEQYF. In DNA, the CDR3 is TGTGCCAGCAGGGTAGGAGGGCCCGACGAGCAGTACTTC.

This clone appeared a few times. This chain joins TRBV27 and TRBJ2-2; perhaps TRBD1 as D (6 bases). V was pared by 7 bases and J by 4 bases, with 19 bases between. Germline CDR1 is MNHEY and CDR2 is SMNVEV (reference sequence). This CDR3 region has 16 residues. CDR3 DNA: TGTGCCAGCACTTATTATCTGAGCAGGGGCACCGGGGAGCTGTTTTTT. Translation gives CASTYYLSRGTGELFF.

This chain links TRBV6-1 with TRBJ1-5, with D possibly matching TRBD1 (5 bases). The ends were cut back, 5 bases at V and 5 bases at J, with 16 bases in the middle. The CDR3 has 15 amino acids. CDR1 and CDR2 from the germline V gene are MNHNS and SASEGT. The CDR3, as DNA: TGTGCCAGCAGTATAAACCAGGGATCGGATCAGCCCCAGCATTTT. This translates into CASSINQGSDQPQHF.

The V call is TRBV18, the J call TRBJ1-1, with D possibly matching TRBD1 (5 bases). V lost 2 bases and J 6 bases, leaving 19 bases between the germline ends. CDR3 length: 16 amino acids. Germline CDR1 KGHSH, CDR2 LQKENI. The CDR3 reads CASSPGGLMTGAEAFF. CDR3 bases: TGTGCCAGCTCACCAGGCGGTCTGATGACGGGGGCTGAAGCTTTCTTT. Based on the CDR3 plus reference TRBV18 and TRBJ1-1, the full variable domain is NAGVMQNPRHLVRRRGQEARLRCSPMKGHSHVYWYRQLPEEGLKFMVYLQKENIIDESGMPKERFSAEFPKEGPSILRIQQVVRGDSAAYFCASSPGGLMTGAEAFFGQGTRLTVV.

The chain joins TRBV11-2 to TRBJ2-1; D is uncertain. The germline V gene has CDR1 SGHAT and CDR2 FQNNGV. This CDR3 is 18 amino acids long. With 1 base removed from V and 4 bases from J, the gap between germline ends came to 20 bases. CDR3 loop: CASSLVRLLPPTYNEQFF. The CDR3 coding sequence is TGTGCCAGCAGCTTAGTAAGACTTCTACCTCCAACTTACAATGAGCAGTTCTTC.

This chain joins TRBV2 and TRBJ2-7, with D perhaps matching TRBD1 (6 bases). Trimming shortened V by 6 bases and J by 0 bases, and 18 bases separated the two germline ends. The V gene's germline CDR1 is SNHLY and CDR2 FYNNEI. The CDR3 is 16 amino acids. The CDR3 is CASRKDSLHFSYEQYF. The CDR3 DNA reads TGTGCCAGCAGGAAGGACAGTCTTCACTTCTCCTACGAGCAGTACTTC.

In this sample, this clone turned up a few times. The rearrangement links TRBV5-1 to TRBJ1-1; 9 bases map to TRBD1. The ends lost 4 bases at V and 5 bases at J; junction bases unmatched: 12. CDR1 SGHRS and CDR2 YFSETQ come from the germline V gene. This CDR3 contains 16 residues. The CDR3 loop reads CASSEPGQGGWTEAFF. The CDR3 DNA reads as TGCGCCAGCAGCGAGCCGGGACAGGGAGGGTGGACTGAAGCTTTCTTT.

This sequence joins TRBV29-1 and TRBJ2-5; D uncertain. The germline V gene has CDR1 SQVTM and CDR2 ANQGSEA. The length of the CDR3 is 12 residues. V was pared by 4 bases and J by 5 bases, with 11 bases between. CDR3: CSVGAADETQYF. The CDR3, as DNA: TGCAGCGTTGGCGCCGCGGATGAGACCCAGTACTTC.

This chain links TRBV28 with TRBJ2-2; the D is unclear. With 5 bases removed from V and 0 bases from J, the gap between germline ends came to 10 bases. This CDR3 region has 15 residues. Looked up from germline, CDR1 is MDHEN and CDR2 is SYDVKM. The CDR3 is CASSRGQTNTGELFF. In nucleotides, the CDR3 is TGTGCCAGCAGTCGCGGCCAAACGAACACCGGGGAGCTGTTTTTT.

This chain connects TRBV28 to TRBJ1-3; D is unclear. This CDR3 is 15 amino acids long. Germline CDR1 and CDR2: MDHEN and SYDVKM. Deletions cut 2 bases from V and 0 bases from J, with 8 bases between. In DNA form, the CDR3 reads TGTGCCAGCAGTTTAGGGCTGTTCTCTGGAAACACCATATATTTT. Translated: CASSLGLFSGNTIYF. Full variable domain (remainder filled in from reference TRBV28 and TRBJ1-3): DVKVTQSSRYLVKRTGEKVFLECVQDMDHENMFWYRQDPGLGLRLIYFSYDVKMKEKGDIPEGYSVSREKKERFSLILESASTNQTSMYLCASSLGLFSGNTIYFGEGSWLTVV.

This rearrangement joins TRBV7-8 to TRBJ1-3, with 7 nucleotides matching TRBD1. Per germline, CDR1 SGHVS and CDR2 FQNEAQ. This CDR3 spans 13 amino acids. J lost 4 bases, V lost 6 bases, and 3 bases had no gene match. This chain's CDR3 is CASRRGQGNTIYF. CDR3 nucleotide sequence: TGTGCCAGCAGGAGGGGACAGGGAAACACCATATATTTT. Full variable domain (remainder filled in from reference TRBV7-8 and TRBJ1-3): GAGVSQSPRYKVAKRGQDVALRCDPISGHVSLFWYQQALGQGPEFLTYFQNEAQLDKSGLPSDRFFAERPEGSVSTLKIQRTQQEDSAVYLCASRRGQGNTIYFGEGSWLTVV.

The CDR3 DNA is TGTGCCAGCAGTGGGGTAACAGGGGTTTACCAGCCCCAGCATTTT. Translation: CASSGVTGVYQPQHF. The V gene is TRBV2, the J gene TRBJ1-5; 7 bases match TRBD1. This CDR3 region has 15 residues. CDR1 is SNHLY and CDR2 is FYNNEI in the germline V gene. The V and J ends lost 4 bases and 7 bases, in that order; junction bases with no gene match: 10.

This sequence joins TRBV27 and TRBJ2-7, with 8 bases lining up with TRBD1. CDR3 length equals 16 residues. V lost 4 bases and J lost 4; bases outside the gene matches: 12. CDR1 is MNHEY and CDR2 is SMNVEV in the germline V gene (reference sequence). Written as DNA, the CDR3 is TGTGCCAGCAGTTCGACCGGGACAGGAGCTTCGTACGAGCAGTACTTC. This sequence encodes CASSSTGTGASYEQYF.

The chain recombines TRBV19 with TRBJ1-2, with 8 bases fitting TRBD1. The V segment lost 5 bases and the J segment 6 bases; nucleotides outside the gene matches: 8. Per germline, CDR1 LNHDA and CDR2 SQIVND (reference sequence). The CDR3 runs to 14 residues. The CDR3 nucleotides read TGTGCCAGTAGTTACCGGGTACAGGGGGATGGCTACACCTTC. Its translation is CASSYRVQGDGYTF.

The chain employs TRBV5-5 and TRBJ2-3, with 9 bases aligning to TRBD1. Germline V gives CDR1 SGHKS, CDR2 YYEKEE (reference sequence). The CDR3 length is 15 residues. V gave up 3 bases and J gave up 1 base; unmatched junction bases: 3. CDR3 nucleotide sequence: TGTGCCAGCAGCTACAGGGGGCAAGGCACAGATACGCAGTATTTT. Amino acids: CASSYRGQGTDTQYF.

The chain couples TRBV10-2 to TRBJ1-1; D ambiguous. Looked up from germline, CDR1 is WSHSY and CDR2 is SAAADI. The CDR3 runs 15 residues. With 6 bases removed from V and 1 base from J, the gap between germline ends came to 15 bases. For the CDR3, the DNA is TGCGCCAGCAGACGGGCGGAGGTAACGAACACTGAAGCTTTCTTT. Translating gives CASRRAEVTNTEAFF.

The V gene is TRBV27, the J gene TRBJ1-5, with 10 bases aligning to TRBD1. Per the germline V gene, CDR1 is MNHEY and CDR2 is SMNVEV (reference sequence). This CDR3 spans 14 amino acids. Trimming took 5 bases from V and 4 from J; bases not matched to a gene: 2. Here the CDR3 DNA reads TGTGCCAGCAGTCGACAGGGGGCAAATCAGCCCCAGCATTTT. It is translated as CASSRQGANQPQHF.

The genes are TRBV27 and TRBJ1-5; D gene ambiguous. The CDR3 is made up of 15 amino acids. Germline V gene sequence: CDR1 MNHEY, CDR2 SMNVEV (reference sequence). Trimming took off 3 bases at V and 2 bases at J, with 11 bases between the two ends. CDR3 nucleotide sequence: TGTGCCAGCAGTTTGGTATCTGGAGGCAATCAGCCCCAGCATTTT. This encodes CASSLVSGGNQPQHF.

A word on this clone: Germline is not matched at one junction end, which may reflect a read error. The V gene is TRBV7-3, the J gene TRBJ2-7; a weak D match, TRBD1 (6 bases). This CDR3 region has 14 residues. Germline V gene data show CDR1 as SGHTA and CDR2 as FQGTGA. CDR3 residues: CAGSPTGTTYEQYF. The CDR3 region has the DNA TGTGCCGGCAGCCCGACCGGGACAACGTACGAGCAGTACTTC. Combining the CDR3 with reference TRBV7-3 and TRBJ2-7 gives the whole variable domain GAGVSQTPSNKVTEKGKYVELRCDPISGHTALYWYRQSLGQGPEFLIYFQGTGAADDSGLPNDRFFAVRPEGSVSTLKIQRTERGDSAVYLCAGSPTGTTYEQYFGPGTRLTVT.

Concerning this clone itself: Its ends do not fully match the called genes, so a read error is possible. The chain links TRBV7-9 to TRBJ2-7; 8 bases match TRBD2. The germline V gene encodes CDR1 SEHNR and CDR2 FQNEAQ (reference sequence). CDR3 size: 15 residues. The CDR3 DNA reads as TGTTCCAGCAGCTTAGGGTCCGGGAGGGCCTACGAGCAGTACTTC. It yields the protein CSSSLGSGRAYEQYF.

V usage is TRBV7-9 and J usage is TRBJ2-4; D is possibly TRBD2 (5 bases). The CDR3 extends over 18 amino acids. CDR1 and CDR2 from the germline V gene are SEHNR and FQNEAQ (reference sequence). V lost 11 bases and J 0 bases, leaving 26 bases between the germline ends. CDR3 coding DNA: TGTGCCTCGAATCTGGGTAGCGCCAGCTTCCTAGCCAAAAACATTCAGTACTTC. As protein: CASNLGSASFLAKNIQYF.

This clone has more than one count but fewer than ten. The gene calls are TRBV4-1 and TRBJ2-6; TRBD2 is a possible D gene (7 bases). Trimming took 4 bases from V and 2 from J, leaving 12 bases between them. Germline V CDR1 and CDR2: MGHRA, YSYEKL. The CDR3 covers 16 residues. For the CDR3, the DNA is TGCGCCAGCAGCCGGATCGGGGGGCCTGGGGCCAACGTCCTGACTTTC. Protein sequence: CASSRIGGPGANVLTF.

The chain links TRBV28 to TRBJ2-7, with TRBD1 matching 8 bases. The V gene's germline CDR1 is MDHEN and CDR2 SYDVKM. After removal of 9 bases from V and 0 bases from J, the junction contained 7 bases not matched to a gene. The CDR3 sequence is 14 residues long. The CDR3: CASQTGASSYEQYF. CDR3 coding DNA: TGTGCCAGTCAGACAGGGGCGAGCTCCTACGAGCAGTACTTC.